These T cell receptor beta chains were read from a single sample in a study of blood T cell repertoires in COVID-19. This table comes from immunoSEQ multiplex PCR, and its TCRdb copy is limited to in-frame clones, with some not included. The sample yields around 130,000 clones, more than 65% seen once. The sequenced material came from peripheral blood. The receptors come from a human donor in a cohort sampled during active COVID-19. Each CDR3 is given with its conserved first and last residue. A D gene is named only where the DNA matches it firmly. Part of the rows lack a size; the others show once, few, many or a class for expanded clones.

D	V	J	size	CDR3	DNA
-	TRBV10-3	TRBJ2-1	few	CAISDGNEQFF	TGTGCCATCAGTGACGGCAATGAGCAGTTCTTC
TRBD1	TRBV29-1	TRBJ1-1	-	CSAPGQGARGTEAFF	TGCAGCGCTCCGGGACAGGGGGCGCGGGGCACTGAAGCTTTCTTT
-	TRBV6-6	TRBJ1-4	once	CASRWTEPSEKLFF	TGTGCCAGCCGATGGACAGAGCCCAGTGAAAAACTGTTTTTT
TRBD1	TRBV5-8	TRBJ2-6	-	CASSPADRVSGANVLTF	TGTGCCAGCAGCCCGGCAGACAGGGTCTCTGGGGCCAACGTCCTGACTTTC
TRBD2	TRBV27	TRBJ2-1	-	CASSPQPGLAGGPYNEQFF	TGTGCCAGCAGTCCCCAACCGGGACTAGCGGGGGGGCCCTACAATGAGCAGTTCTTC
-	TRBV7-9	TRBJ2-7	-	CASSLDSSYEQYF	TGTGCCAGCAGCTTAGACAGCTCCTACGAGCAGTACTTC
TRBD1	TRBV27	TRBJ1-5	-	CASSLIRDRGRWGNQPQHF	TGTGCCAGCAGCCTAATCCGGGACAGGGGGCGTTGGGGCAATCAGCCCCAGCATTTT
-	TRBV6-6	TRBJ2-5	-	CATGDFQETQYF	TGTGCCACCGGAGACTTCCAAGAGACCCAGTACTTC
-	TRBV12-2	TRBJ2-3	-	CASRSSGTGLDASTDTQYF	TGTGCAAGTCGCTCCTCCGGGACAGGGCTAGACGCTAGCACAGATACGCAGTATTTT
-	TRBV9	TRBJ1-1	-	CASSPPPTGQLWNTEAFF	TGTGCCAGCAGCCCCCCCCCGACAGGTCAGCTCTGGAACACTGAAGCTTTCTTT
-	TRBV15	TRBJ1-6	once	CATSRGRGTSSYNSPLHF	TGTGCCACCAGCAGGGGCCGGGGTACAAGCTCCTATAATTCACCCCTCCACTTT
-	TRBV5-6	TRBJ1-2	-	CASNRRGALGYGYTF	TGTGCCAGCAACCGACGGGGAGCCTTGGGCTATGGCTACACCTTC
-	TRBV28	TRBJ1-6	-	CASSSVTGYLNSPLHF	TGTGCCAGCAGTTCTGTGACAGGCTACCTTAATTCACCCCTCCACTTT
TRBD1	TRBV6-5	TRBJ2-7	once	CASSYSGQLVGEQYF	TGTGCCAGCAGTTACTCGGGACAGCTCGTGGGAGAGCAGTACTTC
-	TRBV28	TRBJ1-2	-	CASRPTGGGYTF	TGTGCCAGCCGCCCGACAGGAGGAGGCTACACCTTC
TRBD1	TRBV25-1	TRBJ1-1	-	CASSEGAGGFAEAFF	TGTGCCAGCAGTGAGGGGGCAGGGGGCTTCGCTGAAGCTTTCTTT
-	TRBV4-2	TRBJ2-2	-	CASSRTGNTGELFF	TGTGCCAGCAGCCGAACCGGGAACACCGGGGAGCTGTTTTTT
TRBD1	TRBV9	TRBJ2-2	-	CASTTRDRLPGELFF	TGTGCCAGCACCACCAGGGACAGGTTACCTGGGGAGCTGTTTTTT